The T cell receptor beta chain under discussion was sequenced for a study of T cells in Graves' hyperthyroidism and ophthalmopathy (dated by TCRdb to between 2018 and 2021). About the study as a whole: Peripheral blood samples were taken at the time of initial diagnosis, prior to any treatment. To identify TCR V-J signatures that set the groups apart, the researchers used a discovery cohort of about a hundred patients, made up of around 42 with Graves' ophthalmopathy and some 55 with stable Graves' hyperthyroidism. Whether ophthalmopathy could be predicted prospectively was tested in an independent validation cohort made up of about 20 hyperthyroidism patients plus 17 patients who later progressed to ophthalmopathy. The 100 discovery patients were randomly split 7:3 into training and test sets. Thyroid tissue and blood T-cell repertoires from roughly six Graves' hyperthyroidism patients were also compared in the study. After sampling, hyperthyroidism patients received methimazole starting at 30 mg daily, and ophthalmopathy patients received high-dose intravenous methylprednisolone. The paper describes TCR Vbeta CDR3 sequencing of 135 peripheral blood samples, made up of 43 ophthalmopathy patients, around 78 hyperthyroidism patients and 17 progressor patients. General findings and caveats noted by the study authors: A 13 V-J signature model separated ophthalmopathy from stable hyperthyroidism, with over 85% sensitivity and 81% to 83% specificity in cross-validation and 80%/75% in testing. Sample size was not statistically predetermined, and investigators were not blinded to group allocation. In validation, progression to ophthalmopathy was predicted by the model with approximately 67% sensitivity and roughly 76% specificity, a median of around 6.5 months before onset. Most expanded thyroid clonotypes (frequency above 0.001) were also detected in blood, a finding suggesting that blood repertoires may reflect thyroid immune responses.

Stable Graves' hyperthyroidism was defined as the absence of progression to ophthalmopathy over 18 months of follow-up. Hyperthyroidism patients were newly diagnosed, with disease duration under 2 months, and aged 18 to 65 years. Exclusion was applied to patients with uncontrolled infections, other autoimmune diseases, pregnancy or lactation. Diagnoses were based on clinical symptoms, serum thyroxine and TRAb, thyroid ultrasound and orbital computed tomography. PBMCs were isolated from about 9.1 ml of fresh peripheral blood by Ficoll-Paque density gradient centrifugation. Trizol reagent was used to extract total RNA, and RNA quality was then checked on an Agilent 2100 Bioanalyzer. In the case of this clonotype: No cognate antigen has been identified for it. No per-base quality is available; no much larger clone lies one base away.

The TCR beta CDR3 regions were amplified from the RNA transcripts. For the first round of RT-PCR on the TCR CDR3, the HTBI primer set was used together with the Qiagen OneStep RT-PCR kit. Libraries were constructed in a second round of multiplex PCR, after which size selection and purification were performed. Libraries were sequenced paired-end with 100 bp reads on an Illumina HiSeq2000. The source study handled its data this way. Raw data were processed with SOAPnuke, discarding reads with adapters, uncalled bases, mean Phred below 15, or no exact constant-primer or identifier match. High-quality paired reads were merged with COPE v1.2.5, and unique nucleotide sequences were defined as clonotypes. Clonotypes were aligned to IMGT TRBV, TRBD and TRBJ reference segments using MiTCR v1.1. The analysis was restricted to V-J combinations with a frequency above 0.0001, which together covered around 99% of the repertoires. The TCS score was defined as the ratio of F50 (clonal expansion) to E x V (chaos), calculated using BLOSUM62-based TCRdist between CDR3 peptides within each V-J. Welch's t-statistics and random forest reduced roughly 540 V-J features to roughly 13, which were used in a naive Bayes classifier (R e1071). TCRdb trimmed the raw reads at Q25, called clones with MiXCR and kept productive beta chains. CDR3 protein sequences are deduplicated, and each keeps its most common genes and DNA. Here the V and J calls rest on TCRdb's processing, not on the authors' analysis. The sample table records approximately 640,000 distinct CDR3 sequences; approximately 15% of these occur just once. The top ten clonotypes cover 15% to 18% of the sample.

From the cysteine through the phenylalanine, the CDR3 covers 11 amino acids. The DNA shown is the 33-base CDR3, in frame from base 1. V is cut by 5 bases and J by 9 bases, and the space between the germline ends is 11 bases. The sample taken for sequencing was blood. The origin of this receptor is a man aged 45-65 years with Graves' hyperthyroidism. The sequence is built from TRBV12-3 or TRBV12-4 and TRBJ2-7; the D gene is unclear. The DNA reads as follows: TGTGCCAGCAGTGGCCTTTGGGGGCAGTACTTC. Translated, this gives CASSGLWGQYF.